What follows is one TCR beta chain and its context. Its antigen is undetermined. One end of the junction varies from germline; a read error may be responsible. Joint extraction of RNA and DNA used roughly 20-33 mg of bulk tissue that was unsorted. The data belong to a study of tumor-infiltrating lymphocytes in primary liver carcinoma. Background on the study: The patient population consisted of men and women between 30 and 69 years of age. Broader study findings: Tumors significantly exceeded blood in top-250-clone fraction (p = 0.039). It was observed that only about 8-25% of the top clones appeared in every one of the five tumor regions.

The investigators made TCR beta cDNA from about 0.45 ug total RNA, using a constant-region primer. Researchers made the TCR beta libraries by running three nested multiplex PCR rounds with slightly modified ARM-PCR. A C-beta reverse primer and TRBV1-TRBV30 forward primers served in each of the first two PCR rounds, at around 10 cycles apiece. TCRdb processed the multiplex PCR reads anew with MiXCR; each CDR3 protein has one entry. The table has roughly 91,000 distinct CDR3 sequences, around 63% seen once. This CDR3 region has 15 residues. The germline gives CDR1 MNHNS, CDR2 SASEGT. The sequence was obtained from a woman in her sixties with primary liver carcinoma and hepatitis B virus infection. The chain recombines TRBV6-1 with TRBJ1-2; maybe TRBD1 (6 bases). Sequenced: liver tumor tissue from sampling region 5. Noted subset: tumor region T5, tumor centre. The DNA for the CDR3 is TGTGCCAGCAGTGAAGCGGGGGGGCCAGGGTATGACTACACCTTC. Translated, it gives CASSEAGGPGYDYTF.